This TCR beta chain originates from a study of shared clonotypes between healthy human individuals. Study-level background: Two women and a few men aged 18 to 49 served as donors. Overall study results and limits: Non-shared clonotypes showed lower generation probabilities than clonotypes common to all four donors.

Both subsets, CD45RA+ naive and CD45RA-negative memory, were split from the CD4+ cells. Remarks on this clone: What it binds is unknown.

Assay: immunoSEQ multiplex PCR; the TCRdb copy retains only in-frame clones and omits some. Here the sample spans some 2,000,000 clones, almost 96% being singletons. V was clipped by 2 bases and J by 5 bases, with 16 bases between them. Germline CDR1 reads MNHNY; CDR2 reads SVGAGI (reference sequence). CDR3 length: 15 amino acids. The sample was naive CD4+ T cells sorted from blood. As to subset: CD45RA+ positively selected. This receptor was obtained from a young man in good health. The chain employs TRBV6-6 and TRBJ2-7; TRBD2 might be the D (6 bases). CDR3 residues: CASSYPRLEIHEQYF. CDR3 bases: TGTGCCAGCAGTTACCCGAGACTAGAGATCCACGAGCAGTACTTC.